The sequence of this TCR beta chain was determined in a study of T cells after yellow fever vaccination. Each CDR3 protein is one row after TCRdb ran MiXCR on the 5' RACE reads. The sample consists of 400,000 to 450,000 distinct CDR3 sequences, roughly a sixth of them appearing once. There are 14 residues in the CDR3. Germline V gene sequence: CDR1 KGHSH, CDR2 LQKENI. V lost 4 bases and J lost 5; bases outside the gene matches: 5. Regarding the study as a whole: Though weaker, the secondary response peaked faster, on day 5 versus 15.

This clonotype was detected only a few times. The antigen remains unidentified. The J gene is TRBJ2-7, the V gene TRBV18; the match to TRBD2 covers 10 bases. This specimen was PBMCs, taken before the yellow fever booster vaccination. This clonotype originated in a man aged 18 to 35 who received the YFV17D yellow fever vaccine. This CDR3 is CASSLSGGKDEQYV. CDR3 DNA sequence: TGTGCCAGCTCACTTAGCGGGGGGAAAGACGAGCAGTACGTC.